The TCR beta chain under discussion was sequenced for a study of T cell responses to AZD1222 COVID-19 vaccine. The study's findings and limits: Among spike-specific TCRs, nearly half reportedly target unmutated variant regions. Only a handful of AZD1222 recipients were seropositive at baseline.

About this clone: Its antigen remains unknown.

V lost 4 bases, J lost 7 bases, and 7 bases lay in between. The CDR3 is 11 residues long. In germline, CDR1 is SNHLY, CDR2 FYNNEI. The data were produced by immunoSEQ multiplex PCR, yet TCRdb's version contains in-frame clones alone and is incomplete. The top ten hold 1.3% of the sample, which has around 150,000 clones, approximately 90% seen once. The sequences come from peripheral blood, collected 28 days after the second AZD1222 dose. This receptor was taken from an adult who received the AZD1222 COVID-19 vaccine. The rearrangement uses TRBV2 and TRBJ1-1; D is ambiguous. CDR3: CASSGTYEAFF. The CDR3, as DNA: TGTGCCAGCAGTGGGACCTATGAAGCTTTCTTT.